This T cell receptor (beta chain) derives from a study of patients and donors after allogeneic stem cell transplantation. TCRdb used MiXCR to reprocess the RT-PCR reads, holding one entry per CDR3 protein. The sample lists roughly 880,000 distinct CDR3 sequences, roughly 17% occurring once. The CDR3 contains 13 residues. From germline, CDR1 is SNHLY and CDR2 FYNNEI. Trimming removed 4 bases from V and 8 bases from J, with 14 bases in between. The receptor was derived from a human donor who was either an allogeneic HSCT recipient or a stem cell or donor lymphocyte infusion donor (not recorded which). It is not recorded whose cells these are; they may come from a transplant donor. The rearrangement joins TRBV2 to TRBJ1-1, with D perhaps matching TRBD1 (5 bases). Sequencing was performed on blood, either unsorted or a sorted T cell fraction (not recorded which). The chain's CDR3 is CASSGVGGWEAFF. In nucleotides, the CDR3 is TGTGCCAGCAGTGGTGTTGGGGGTTGGGAAGCTTTCTTT.